These 3 T cell receptor beta chains were all obtained from the same sample, sequenced in a study of siplizumab effects on memory and regulatory T cells (dated by TCRdb to the late 2010s). Libraries came from the immunoSEQ multiplex PCR assay. Not all clones reach the TCRdb copy of this immuneACCESS table, which keeps in-frame sequences only. Checked studies attribute under half of the gap to unresolved V genes and leave the rest unexplained. A total of around 100,000 clones appear in this sample, 92% of them only once. Around 0.7% of the sample goes to the ten largest clones. Source material: Tregs sorted from blood. These receptors were obtained from a human donor in good health.

CDR3 sequence: CASSKNPTDRVNYGYTF. CDR3 DNA: TGTGCCAGCTCCAAAAACCCGACGGACCGAGTTAACTATGGCTACACCTTC. V is TRBV18 and J is TRBJ1-2, with D uncertain. Germline CDR1 and CDR2: KGHSH and LQKENI. V was trimmed by 6 bases and J by 1 base, leaving 21 bases between them. CDR3 size: 17 residues.

V and J are TRBV4-1 and TRBJ2-3; 10 bases agree with TRBD2. The germline V gene encodes CDR1 MGHRA and CDR2 YSYEKL. V shed 2 bases and J 6 bases; nucleotides not matched to a gene: 8. This CDR3 is built from 16 residues. CDR3 region: CASSQTSGTGGDTQYF. CDR3 coding DNA: TGCGCCAGCAGCCAAACTAGCGGGACGGGAGGCGATACGCAGTATTTT.

This clone was counted once. This sequence joins TRBV11-1 and TRBJ2-5, with TRBD1 as a possible D gene (6 bases). The CDR3 is 16 residues long. V dropped 1 base and J dropped 0 bases, with 12 bases sitting between them. Germline CDR1 is SGHAT and CDR2 is FQDESV (reference sequence). CDR3 loop: CASSLGVGGYQETQYF. CDR3 bases: TGTGCCAGCAGCTTAGGGGTAGGGGGATACCAAGAGACCCAGTACTTC.